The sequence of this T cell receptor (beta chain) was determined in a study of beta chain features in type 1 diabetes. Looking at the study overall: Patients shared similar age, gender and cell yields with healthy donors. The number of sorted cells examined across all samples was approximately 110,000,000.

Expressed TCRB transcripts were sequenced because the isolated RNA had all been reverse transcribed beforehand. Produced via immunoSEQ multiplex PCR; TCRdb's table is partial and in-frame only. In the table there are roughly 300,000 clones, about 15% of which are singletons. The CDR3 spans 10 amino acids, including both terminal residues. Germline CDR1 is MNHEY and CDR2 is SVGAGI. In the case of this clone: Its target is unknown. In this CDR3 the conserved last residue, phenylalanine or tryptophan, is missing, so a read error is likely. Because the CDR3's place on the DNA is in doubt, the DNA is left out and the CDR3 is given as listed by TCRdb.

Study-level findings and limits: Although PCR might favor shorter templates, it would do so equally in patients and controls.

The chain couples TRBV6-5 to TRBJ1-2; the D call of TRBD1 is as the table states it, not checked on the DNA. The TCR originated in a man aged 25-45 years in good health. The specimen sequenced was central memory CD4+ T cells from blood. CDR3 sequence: CASGGPATQL.